A single sample gave rise to the 14 T cell receptor beta chains below, sequenced in a study of blood T cell repertoires in COVID-19. Sequenced by immunoSEQ multiplex PCR; TCRdb stores in-frame clones only, minus some. The data show over 600,000 clones, about 87% seen once. The sample comprised peripheral blood. Source of these receptors: a woman aged 18-35 years with acute or convalescent COVID-19.

This clone was counted a few times. V usage is TRBV20-1 and J usage is TRBJ1-1; TRBD1 might be the D (6 bases). The germline V gene encodes CDR1 DFQATT and CDR2 SNEGSKA (reference sequence). This CDR3 contains 13 residues. Between the trimmed V and J ends, which lost 3 bases and 7 bases, there was a span of 15 bases. CDR3 nucleotides: TGCAGTGCTAGTCGAGTATTCAGGGGTGAAGCTTTCTTT. This codes for CSASRVFRGEAFF.

This clone was detected only a few times. This chain connects TRBV4-1 to TRBJ1-6; 10 nucleotides line up with TRBD1. CDR1 MGHRA and CDR2 YSYEKL come from the germline V gene. There are 17 residues in the CDR3. V shed 3 bases and J 6 bases; nucleotides not matched to a gene: 8. The CDR3 DNA follows: TGCGCCAGCAGCCAGGGGGGACAGGGGAGAAGTAATTCACCCCTCCACTTT. Its translation is CASSQGGQGRSNSPLHF.

This rearrangement joins TRBV28 to TRBJ2-6; TRBD1 might be the D (6 bases). Trimming removed 5 bases at V and 2 bases at J, with 13 bases between. Germline CDR1 reads MDHEN; CDR2 reads SYDVKM. This CDR3 spans 16 amino acids. CDR3 protein: CASSLDPGAGANVLTF. CDR3 nucleotides: TGTGCCAGCAGTCTCGACCCAGGGGCTGGGGCCAACGTCCTGACTTTC. The variable domain in full, with the rest retrieved from reference TRBV28 and TRBJ2-6, is DVKVTQSSRYLVKRTGEKVFLECVQDMDHENMFWYRQDPGLGLRLIYFSYDVKMKEKGDIPEGYSVSREKKERFSLILESASTNQTSMYLCASSLDPGAGANVLTFGAGSRLTVL.

The gene calls are TRBV2 and TRBJ1-2; no clear D gene. Deletions cut 4 bases from V and 1 base from J, with 13 bases between. The CDR3 extends over 15 amino acids. Germline loops: CDR1 SNHLY, CDR2 FYNNEI. The CDR3 DNA is TGTGCCAGCAGTGTTCGGGGAGGGAGTAACTATGGCTACACCTTC. Protein sequence: CASSVRGGSNYGYTF. The complete variable domain, with remaining parts taken from reference TRBV2 and TRBJ1-2, reads EPEVTQTPSHQVTQMGQEVILRCVPISNHLYFYWYRQILGQKVEFLVSFYNNEISEKSEIFDDQFSVERPDGSNFTLKIRSTKLEDSAMYFCASSVRGGSNYGYTFGSGTRLTVV.

The chain has TRBV12-5 and TRBJ1-2; D is possibly TRBD1 (6 bases). Germline CDR1 reads LGHNT; CDR2 reads FRNRAP. V lost 3 bases to trimming and J lost 1 base, with 9 bases between them. This CDR3 is 14 amino acids long. In DNA, the CDR3 is TGTGCTAGTGGTTTTGGACAGAGTAACTATGGCTACACCTTC. Translated, it gives CASGFGQSNYGYTF. Complete variable domain (other parts from reference TRBV12-5 and TRBJ1-2): DARVTQTPRHKVTEMGQEVTMRCQPILGHNTVFWYRQTMMQGLELLAYFRNRAPLDDSGMPKDRFSAEMPDATLATLKIQPSEPRDSAVYFCASGFGQSNYGYTFGSGTRLTVV.

This clone was recorded only once. V gene TRBV2 combines with J gene TRBJ1-2; 10 bases align to TRBD1. Germline trimming cut 5 bases from V and 7 bases from J; bases unmatched to any gene: 7. Germline V gene lookup returns CDR1 SNHLY and CDR2 FYNNEI. The CDR3 runs to 14 residues. CDR3 DNA: TGTGCCAGCAGTAACGACAGGGGGCTCCGTGGCTACACCTTC. Residues: CASSNDRGLRGYTF.

This clone was observed a single time. The V call is TRBV5-1, the J call TRBJ2-2, with D unclear. Deletions cut 6 bases from V and 6 bases from J, with 6 bases between. In germline, CDR1 is SGHRS, CDR2 YFSETQ. This CDR3 has 11 residues. The CDR3, as DNA: TGCGCCAGCACCAGCGCCGGGGAGCTGTTTTTT. This translates into CASTSAGELFF.

This sequence joins TRBV7-2 and TRBJ2-6, with D possibly TRBD2 on 5 matching bases. CDR1 and CDR2 from the germline V gene are SGHTA and FQGNSA. The V end was cut by 5 bases, the J end by 9 bases, with 26 bases between. CDR3 length equals 18 residues. CDR3 amino acids: CASSPLLEGGVRINVLTF. In nucleotides, the CDR3 is TGTGCCAGCAGCCCGCTACTTGAGGGCGGCGTCCGTATCAACGTCCTGACTTTC.

This chain uses TRBV9 with TRBJ1-3, with 12 nucleotides matching TRBD1. The V gene end was trimmed by 2 bases and the J gene end by 1 base; junction bases not matched to a gene: 4. The CDR3 consists of 17 residues. Germline CDR1 reads SGDLS; CDR2 reads YYNGEE. CDR3 nucleotides: TGTGCCAGCAGCGTTGGGACAGGGGGCGCATCTGGAAACACCATATATTTT. Protein sequence: CASSVGTGGASGNTIYF.

This clone was seen only once. The chain recombines TRBV5-1 with TRBJ2-7; a possible D gene is TRBD1 (6 bases). V lost 0 bases to trimming and J lost 2 bases, with 9 bases between them. CDR3 length equals 14 residues. Looked up from germline, CDR1 is SGHRS and CDR2 is YFSETQ. The DNA for the CDR3 is TGCGCCAGCAGCTTGGCAGGGGACCCCTACGAGCAGTACTTC. It specifies CASSLAGDPYEQYF.

CDR3 DNA sequence: TGTGCCATCAGTGAGTACAGGGCCAATTCACCCCTCCACTTT. It is translated as CAISEYRANSPLHF. The gene calls are TRBV10-3 and TRBJ1-6; D perhaps matches TRBD1 (6 bases). The V and J ends lost 1 base and 7 bases respectively, with 8 bases between them. The V gene's germline CDR1 is ENHRY and CDR2 SYGVKD. The CDR3 consists of 14 residues.

The chain couples TRBV6-5 to TRBJ1-1; possibly TRBD1 for D (6 bases). V lost 6 bases and J 3 bases, leaving 11 bases between the germline ends. Germline CDR1 and CDR2: MNHEY and SVGAGI. CDR3 length: 13 amino acids. This CDR3 reads CASSGTGYTEAFF. In DNA form, the CDR3 reads TGTGCCAGCAGCGGTACAGGGTACACTGAAGCTTTCTTT.

The chain has TRBV6-1 and TRBJ2-1; TRBD2 is a possible D gene (6 bases). The CDR3 contains 15 residues. Looked up from germline, CDR1 is MNHNS and CDR2 is SASEGT. Deletions cut 3 bases from V and 4 bases from J, with 13 bases between. CDR3 amino acids: CASSDGGTSYNEQFF. Written as DNA, the CDR3 is TGTGCCAGCAGTGATGGCGGGACGTCTTACAATGAGCAGTTCTTC.

The chain combines TRBV12-5 with TRBJ2-7; weak D call: TRBD1 (6 bases). Trimming stripped 4 bases from V and 2 bases from J, with 9 bases between. CDR1 and CDR2 (germline): LGHNT, FRNRAP. The CDR3 is 13 amino acids. In DNA, the CDR3 is TGTGCTAGTGGTTGGGGACATCCCTACGAGCAGTACTTC. Translated: CASGWGHPYEQYF.